These T cell receptor beta chains were read from a single sample in a study of cytomegalovirus exposure and HLA in healthy donors. Profiling relied on immunoSEQ multiplex PCR, and the TCRdb table lists in-frame clones only, not all of them. The sample shows approximately 98,000 clones, around 85% of them seen only once. The sample comprised PBMCs. Receptors were obtained from a woman under 30 in good health and CMV-seronegative. The CDR3 runs from the conserved cysteine through the conserved F or W. Each record gives: CDR3 DNA, CDR3 protein, D gene, J gene, CDR3 length, V gene, clone size. A D gene is named only where the DNA matches it firmly. Expanded clones get a size class; other rows say once, few or many, or leave the size out.

TGTGCCAGCAGCTTTACAGGGGGAGGGAGCTATGGCTACACCTTC | CASSFTGGGSYGYTF | TRBD1 | TRBJ1-2 | 15 | TRBV5-5 | NA
TGTGCCAGCAGCTCGGCGGGACAGGGAGAGACCCAGTACTTC | CASSSAGQGETQYF | TRBD1 | TRBJ2-5 | 14 | TRBV7-3 | NA
TGTGCCAGCAGCCCAGGATCGGGGGTGAGCACTGAAGCTTTCTTT | CASSPGSGVSTEAFF | NA | TRBJ1-1 | 15 | TRBV7-9 | few
TGTGCCTGCCAGGGATATGGCCCAGATACGCAGTATTTT | CACQGYGPDTQYF | NA | TRBJ2-3 | 13 | TRBV30 | once
TGCGCCAGCAGCCAGAGACAGGGTAGTGATCAGCCCCAGCATTTT | CASSQRQGSDQPQHF | TRBD1 | TRBJ1-5 | 15 | TRBV4-1 | NA
TGCGCCAGCAGCCAAGTTCCTACTGAAGCTTTCTTT | CASSQVPTEAFF | NA | TRBJ1-1 | 12 | TRBV4-1 | NA
TGTGCCAGCAGGGGACTAGCGGGGACTCGAGAGACCCAGTACTTC | CASRGLAGTRETQYF | TRBD2 | TRBJ2-5 | 15 | TRBV27 | NA
TGCGCCAGAGACCGGGACAGGGGCTACAATGAGCAGTTCTTC | CARDRDRGYNEQFF | TRBD1 | TRBJ2-1 | 14 | TRBV10-1 | NA
TGTGCCAGCAGCTTACAAAGCAATCAGCCCCAGCATTTT | CASSLQSNQPQHF | NA | TRBJ1-5 | 13 | TRBV11-1 | NA
TGCGCCAGCAGCCTCCGGGACAGGGGTATGTTTGGGGCCAACGTCCTGACTTTC | CASSLRDRGMFGANVLTF | TRBD1 | TRBJ2-6 | 18 | TRBV5-1 | NA
TGTGCCAGCAGCGCCCCACCGTATGGCGGGGCCAACGTCCTGACTTTC | CASSAPPYGGANVLTF | NA | TRBJ2-6 | 16 | TRBV5-8 | NA
TGTGCCAGCAGTTACTCGACAGGGTGGGACACTGAAGCTTTCTTT | CASSYSTGWDTEAFF | TRBD1 | TRBJ1-1 | 15 | TRBV6-5 | NA
TGTGCCAGCAGCTATCGGGTCGGAGATGAAGCTTTCTTT | CASSYRVGDEAFF | NA | TRBJ1-1 | 13 | TRBV7-3 | NA
TGTGCCAGCACGAGCGGGGTACCCTACGAGCAGTACTTC | CASTSGVPYEQYF | TRBD2 | TRBJ2-7 | 13 | TRBV6-1 | NA
TGTGCCAGCAGGCCCACAAAGACTGAAGCTTTCTTT | CASRPTKTEAFF | NA | TRBJ1-1 | 12 | TRBV28 | NA
TGTGCCAGCAGTGAATCGGTGTACTATGGCTACACCTTC | CASSESVYYGYTF | NA | TRBJ1-2 | 13 | TRBV6-1 | NA
TGTGCCAGCAGCTTAGTGGAGTTGCCGGGAGAGCAGTTCTTC | CASSLVELPGEQFF | NA | TRBJ2-1 | 14 | TRBV7-6 | NA
TGCGCCAGCAGCGGGCTCGTCGAGCAGTACTTC | CASSGLVEQYF | NA | TRBJ2-7 | 11 | TRBV4-1 | NA
TGTGCCAGTAGTATAGACTTCTCCAGGCCCTACTACGAGCAGTACTTC | CASSIDFSRPYYEQYF | NA | TRBJ2-7 | 16 | TRBV19 | NA
TGTGCCTCCATGGACAGGGAGCATGGCTACGAGCAGTACTTC | CASMDREHGYEQYF | TRBD1 | TRBJ2-7 | 14 | TRBV2 | NA
TGCGCCAGCAGCTTCCAGGGGGCACAGGAGACCCAGTACTTC | CASSFQGAQETQYF | TRBD1 | TRBJ2-5 | 14 | TRBV5-1 | NA
TGTGCCAGTAGTATCGGACAGCGAAGCACAGATACGCAGTATTTT | CASSIGQRSTDTQYF | NA | TRBJ2-3 | 15 | TRBV19 | NA
TGCGCCAGCAGCGCCGGACAGCCGGGGCCGAGCTCCTATAATTCACCCCTCCACTTT | CASSAGQPGPSSYNSPLHF | NA | TRBJ1-6 | 19 | TRBV5-1 | NA
TGTGCCAGCAGCCCCCGCGGAGCACAGGGTCCCCGGGGCAACTATGGCTACACCTTC | CASSPRGAQGPRGNYGYTF | NA | TRBJ1-2 | 19 | TRBV9 | NA
TGTGCCAGCAGCTCCCATAGCGGGGGGGCCCAAGAGACCCAGTACTTC | CASSSHSGGAQETQYF | TRBD2 | TRBJ2-5 | 16 | TRBV9 | NA
TGTGCCAGCAGCCCTTGGGGGGGTGAAGCTTTCTTT | CASSPWGGEAFF | NA | TRBJ1-1 | 12 | TRBV7-6 | NA
TGTGCCACACAGGATTCGCGAAGTTCCTCCTACGAGCAGTACTTC | CATQDSRSSSYEQYF | NA | TRBJ2-7 | 15 | TRBV25-1 | NA
TGTGCCAGCAGTACACTAGCGGGGGGGCGAGTAGATACGCAGTATTTT | CASSTLAGGRVDTQYF | TRBD2 | TRBJ2-3 | 16 | TRBV28 | NA
TGTGCCAGCAGCCCCGGACAAGGCTACGAGCAGTACTTC | CASSPGQGYEQYF | NA | TRBJ2-7 | 13 | TRBV27 | NA
TGTGCCAGCAAAACTATTGGCGAGGGTATTGAGACCCAGTACTTC | CASKTIGEGIETQYF | NA | TRBJ2-5 | 15 | TRBV28 | NA
TGTGCCAGCAGTTGGGCGGGTCGAGAGACCCAGTACTTC | CASSWAGRETQYF | NA | TRBJ2-5 | 13 | TRBV6-5 | NA
TGTGCCAGCAGCCAAGCAGGGGGCGCGGTTTCACCCCTCCACTTT | CASSQAGGAVSPLHF | TRBD1 | TRBJ1-6 | 15 | TRBV4-2 | few
TGTGCCCTACCGCCTAGCGGGCGATACAATGAGCAGTTCTTC | CALPPSGRYNEQFF | TRBD2 | TRBJ2-1 | 14 | TRBV30 | NA
TGTGCCAGTAGTAAAGCGGTTTATAATTCACCCCTCCACTTT | CASSKAVYNSPLHF | NA | TRBJ1-6 | 14 | TRBV19 | NA
TGTGCCAGCAGTGAGGGTTTCTCTGGAAACACCATATATTTT | CASSEGFSGNTIYF | NA | TRBJ1-3 | 14 | TRBV6-5 | NA
TGTGCCAGCAGCCGAGCCGGTATGCCAGATACGCAGTATTTT | CASSRAGMPDTQYF | NA | TRBJ2-3 | 14 | TRBV7-3 | NA
TGTGCCAGCTCACCACCGGGAACTAGCGATGGGTACAATGAGCAGTTCTTC | CASSPPGTSDGYNEQFF | TRBD2 | TRBJ2-1 | 17 | TRBV18 | NA
TGTGCCAGCTCATTCAACAGGGACACTGAAGCTTTCTTT | CASSFNRDTEAFF | NA | TRBJ1-1 | 13 | TRBV18 | NA
TGTGCCAGTACCCCTGTCGAGGTGAACACTGAAGCTTTCTTT | CASTPVEVNTEAFF | NA | TRBJ1-1 | 14 | TRBV19 | NA
TGTGCCAGCTCTATTTCGGGGGGGCTTACTGAAGCTTTCTTT | CASSISGGLTEAFF | NA | TRBJ1-1 | 14 | TRBV6-1 | NA
TGTGCCAGCAGTGAAAGGGCGGGAGTGAACACTGAAGCTTTCTTT | CASSERAGVNTEAFF | NA | TRBJ1-1 | 15 | TRBV2 | NA
TGTGCCAGCAGCCCGAGACAGGGTGGACAAAACATTCAGTACTTC | CASSPRQGGQNIQYF | TRBD1 | TRBJ2-4 | 15 | TRBV5-4 | NA
TGTGCCAGCAGCCAAGATAAGGGCAGGGTCTACACTGAAGCTTTCTTT | CASSQDKGRVYTEAFF | NA | TRBJ1-1 | 16 | TRBV14 | NA
TGTGCCAGCAGCTACGGACTAGAGCAGTTCTTC | CASSYGLEQFF | NA | TRBJ2-1 | 11 | TRBV5-4 | NA
TGTGCCAGCTCACCGCAAGGCGGACTGAACTCTGGAAACACCATATATTTT | CASSPQGGLNSGNTIYF | NA | TRBJ1-3 | 17 | TRBV18 | NA
TGTGCCAGCAGCTCCGACGGGAACTATGGCTACACCTTC | CASSSDGNYGYTF | NA | TRBJ1-2 | 13 | TRBV6-6 | NA
TGTGCCAGCAGTTTATCGGCGGGAATCTCTGGGGCCAACGTCCTGACTTTC | CASSLSAGISGANVLTF | NA | TRBJ2-6 | 17 | TRBV28 | NA
TGTGCCAGCAGTGGACAGGGGGCAGGTTCACCCCTCCACTTT | CASSGQGAGSPLHF | TRBD1 | TRBJ1-6 | 14 | TRBV6-6 | NA
TGTGCCAGCAGTGAAGTCGCGGGGGTAAAAGCTTTCTTT | CASSEVAGVKAFF | NA | TRBJ1-1 | 13 | TRBV6-1 | NA
TGCGCCAGCAGCTGGGCAGGGAAGGCTGAAGCTTTCTTT | CASSWAGKAEAFF | NA | TRBJ1-1 | 13 | TRBV5-1 | NA
TGTGCCAGCAGCGTGATTGACATTAATTCACCCCTCCACTTT | CASSVIDINSPLHF | NA | TRBJ1-6 | 14 | TRBV9 | NA
TGTGCCAGTAGTATAGAGGGACAGAAGTACGAGCAGTACTTC | CASSIEGQKYEQYF | TRBD1 | TRBJ2-7 | 14 | TRBV19 | many
TGTGCCAGTAGTACTCTTAACTATGGCTACACCTTC | CASSTLNYGYTF | NA | TRBJ1-2 | 12 | TRBV19 | NA
TGTGCCATCAGTAGAGGACAGGGAGACACTGAAGCTTTCTTT | CAISRGQGDTEAFF | TRBD1 | TRBJ1-1 | 14 | TRBV10-3 | NA
TGTGCCAGCAGCCCACCTAGCGGGGGGGTCACCGGGGAGCTGTTTTTT | CASSPPSGGVTGELFF | TRBD2 | TRBJ2-2 | 16 | TRBV28 | NA
TGTGCCAGCAGCGTAGACCACGGACTTTCTGGGGCCAACGTCCTGACTTTC | CASSVDHGLSGANVLTF | NA | TRBJ2-6 | 17 | TRBV9 | NA
TGTGCCAGCAGCTTATCAGGGGAGAACACTGAAGCTTTCTTT | CASSLSGENTEAFF | NA | TRBJ1-1 | 14 | TRBV7-3 | NA
TGTGCCAGCAGCGCGACAGGGAAAAACTATGGCTACACCTTC | CASSATGKNYGYTF | TRBD1 | TRBJ1-2 | 14 | TRBV9 | NA
TGTGCCAGCAGTTCCCCTACAGGGTTAAACTATGGCTACACCTTC | CASSSPTGLNYGYTF | NA | TRBJ1-2 | 15 | TRBV28 | NA
TGTGCCTGGAGTGTATATGGGACAGCGGATCAGCCCCAGCATTTT | CAWSVYGTADQPQHF | TRBD1 | TRBJ1-5 | 15 | TRBV30 | NA